The rows below give T cell receptor beta chains drawn from one sample of a study of T cell responses to AZD1222 COVID-19 vaccine. Libraries were prepared by immunoSEQ multiplex PCR; TCRdb keeps only in-frame clonotypes and omits some of them. The sample includes some 90,000 clones, approximately 86% of them seen just once. The source material was peripheral blood, sampled on day 0 of AZD1222 vaccination. These receptors all come from an adult in good health. Both conserved end residues are part of each CDR3. Fields, in order: D gene, clone size, V gene, J gene, CDR3 protein, CDR3 DNA. A D gene is named only where the DNA matches it firmly. The listing skips clone size in some rows; elsewhere it reads once, few, many or a size class.

>-|-|TRBV30|TRBJ1-3
CAWSIGGNGNTIYF
TGTGCCTGGAGTATAGGAGGGAATGGAAACACCATATATTTT
>-|-|TRBV29-1|TRBJ1-4
CSVEDLAGEKLFF
TGCAGCGTTGAAGACCTGGCCGGTGAAAAACTGTTTTTT
>-|-|TRBV9|TRBJ1-1
CASSSGYTEAFF
TGTGCCAGCAGTTCGGGGTACACTGAAGCTTTCTTT
>-|-|TRBV5-8|TRBJ2-2
CASSLGQRNTGELFF
TGTGCCAGCAGCTTGGGACAGAGGAACACCGGGGAGCTGTTTTTT
>-|-|TRBV27|TRBJ2-5
CASSPATGRVPTQYF
TGTGCCAGCAGTCCAGCGACAGGGAGGGTACCGACCCAGTACTTC
>TRBD1|-|TRBV25-1|TRBJ1-1
CASSTWDRARAFF
TGTGCCAGCAGTACTTGGGACAGGGCGAGAGCTTTCTTT
>-|few|TRBV14|TRBJ2-7
CASSRFTGTYEQYF
TGTGCCAGCAGCCGCTTTACAGGGACCTACGAGCAGTACTTC
>TRBD2|-|TRBV5-1|TRBJ2-1
CASSSSGTSGTEQFF
TGCGCCAGCAGCTCCTCCGGGACTAGCGGGACTGAGCAGTTCTTC
>-|-|TRBV29-1|TRBJ1-2
CSVGEKTANYGYTF
TGCAGCGTTGGAGAAAAAACAGCAAACTATGGCTACACCTTC
>-|-|TRBV19|TRBJ2-2
CASSILGNTGELFF
TGTGCCAGTAGTATTCTTGGGAACACCGGGGAGCTGTTTTTT
>TRBD2|-|TRBV7-9|TRBJ2-7
CASSPGLVEQYF
TGTGCCAGCAGTCCCGGACTAGTCGAGCAGTACTTC
>-|-|TRBV24-1|TRBJ2-3
CATSDLLFGDTQYF
TGTGCCACCAGTGATTTGCTTTTTGGAGATACGCAGTATTTT
>TRBD2|-|TRBV5-1|TRBJ2-2
CASSFVILAGSSGELFF
TGCGCCAGCAGCTTTGTGATTCTAGCGGGAAGTTCCGGGGAGCTGTTTTTT
>-|-|TRBV3-1/TRBV3-2|TRBJ1-6
CASNTGSNSPLHF
TGTGCCAGCAACACAGGGTCTAATTCACCCCTCCACTTT
>TRBD2|-|TRBV7-3|TRBJ2-1
CASSVGLAGEQFF
TGTGCCAGCAGCGTGGGACTAGCTGGTGAGCAGTTCTTC
>-|-|TRBV7-2|TRBJ1-3
CASSLRVGSSGNTIYF
TGTGCCAGCAGCTTAAGGGTGGGCAGCTCTGGAAACACCATATATTTT
>-|-|TRBV24-1|TRBJ1-2
CATSDLQRGGYTF
TGTGCCACCAGTGATTTGCAACGGGGTGGCTACACCTTC
>TRBD1|-|TRBV3-1/TRBV3-2|TRBJ1-1
CASSQDRGIDTEAFF
TGTGCCAGCAGCCAAGACAGGGGGATCGACACTGAAGCTTTCTTT
>TRBD1|few|TRBV11-2|TRBJ1-2
CASSLFRTGWRDGYTF
TGTGCCAGCAGCTTATTCCGGACAGGATGGAGGGATGGCTACACCTTC
>-|-|TRBV5-6|TRBJ1-4
CASSSQKGTNEKLFF
TGTGCCAGCAGCTCACAAAAAGGCACTAATGAAAAACTGTTTTTT
>TRBD2|few|TRBV7-6|TRBJ2-1
CASSLSLAEYNEQFF
TGTGCCAGCAGCTTATCTCTAGCGGAATACAATGAGCAGTTCTTC
>TRBD2|-|TRBV28|TRBJ2-2
CASSPPSSGKWAGELFF
TGTGCCAGCAGTCCTCCCTCTAGCGGGAAATGGGCCGGGGAGCTGTTTTTT
>TRBD1|-|TRBV29-1|TRBJ1-3
CSVVKGAGGNTIYF
TGCAGCGTTGTGAAGGGGGCTGGAGGAAACACCATATATTTT
>-|few|TRBV11-3|TRBJ2-2
CASSPSGSTGGELFF
TGTGCCAGCTCCCCCTCAGGCAGTACAGGCGGGGAGCTGTTTTTT
>-|-|TRBV7-2|TRBJ1-5
CASSYTGSNQPQHF
TGTGCCAGCAGCTACACAGGTAGCAATCAGCCCCAGCATTTT
>-|-|TRBV7-6|TRBJ2-5
CASSLNSGGNQETQYF
TGTGCCAGCAGCTTAAACTCAGGGGGGAACCAAGAGACCCAGTACTTC
>-|-|TRBV5-1|TRBJ1-3
CASSLPDRSSSGNTIYF
TGCGCCAGCAGCCTTCCTGACAGGTCGAGCTCTGGAAACACCATATATTTT
>-|-|TRBV5-5|TRBJ1-5
CASSLELYNQPQHF
TGTGCCAGCAGCTTGGAGTTGTATAATCAGCCCCAGCATTTT
>TRBD2|once|TRBV2|TRBJ2-1
CASSVEAGGYNEQFF
TGTGCCAGCAGTGTTGAGGCCGGGGGGTACAATGAGCAGTTCTTC
>TRBD2|-|TRBV12-3/TRBV12-4|TRBJ2-7
CASSQRGVEQYF
TGTGCCAGCAGTCAGCGGGGGGTCGAGCAGTACTTC
>TRBD1|-|TRBV5-6|TRBJ2-7
CASSLGFSRTGHYEQYF
TGTGCCAGCAGCTTGGGGTTTTCCCGGACAGGGCACTACGAGCAGTACTTC
>-|few|TRBV5-5|TRBJ1-5
CASSLKGEGYSNQPQHF
TGTGCCAGCAGCTTGAAGGGGGAGGGTTATAGCAATCAGCCCCAGCATTTT
>TRBD2|-|TRBV28|TRBJ2-1
CASRLGTSGSRGEQFF
TGTGCCAGCAGGCTAGGGACTAGCGGGAGTCGGGGTGAGCAGTTCTTC
>-|-|TRBV7-8|TRBJ2-5
CASSFRDLAPETQYF
TGTGCCAGCAGCTTCCGGGACTTAGCCCCAGAGACCCAGTACTTC
>-|-|TRBV15|TRBJ2-3
CATSRDGGPDTQYF
TGTGCCACCAGCAGAGACGGCGGCCCAGATACGCAGTATTTT
>TRBD1|-|TRBV7-9|TRBJ1-6
CASRQGASDSPLHF
TGTGCCAGCAGACAGGGGGCTTCTGATTCACCCCTCCACTTT
>-|-|TRBV2|TRBJ1-5
CASSVWGGNQPQHF
TGTGCCAGCAGTGTCTGGGGGGGAAATCAGCCCCAGCATTTT
>-|-|TRBV7-2|TRBJ2-7
CASSLVPSSYEQYF
TGTGCCAGCAGCTTAGTTCCTAGCTCCTACGAGCAGTACTTC
>TRBD2|-|TRBV2|TRBJ2-3
CASRRTSEHTQYF
TGTGCTAGCAGGAGGACTAGCGAACATACGCAGTATTTT
>-|-|TRBV19|TRBJ1-5
CASSIANQGKDQPQHF
TGTGCCAGTAGTATAGCAAATCAGGGAAAGGATCAGCCCCAGCATTTT